A selection of T cell receptor beta chains follows, all from one sample in a study of blood T cells in healthy people across ages. In TCRdb, the 5' RACE reads were re-called with MiXCR into one record per CDR3 protein. This table has just under 900,000 distinct CDR3 sequences, under 35% appearing once. Material: blood. The receptors were gathered from a woman aged 80 or over in good health. Each CDR3 is given with its conserved first and last residue.

j_gene: TRBJ2-5
v_gene: TRBV6-1
CDR3aa: CASRKQGGEQYF

j_gene: TRBJ2-3
v_gene: TRBV12-3/TRBV12-4
CDR3aa: CASSPLLEFRATQYF

j_gene: TRBJ2-3
v_gene: TRBV28
CDR3aa: CAGSLWTVSSTDTQYF

j_gene: .
v_gene: TRBV19
CDR3aa: CLRFEQYF

j_gene: TRBJ2-3
v_gene: TRBV18
CDR3aa: CASSPPNSDTQYF

j_gene: TRBJ2-3
v_gene: TRBV12-3/TRBV12-4
CDR3aa: CASRPTGYTDTQYF

j_gene: TRBJ2-3
v_gene: TRBV7-9
CDR3aa: CATKRGSTDTQYF

j_gene: TRBJ2-7
v_gene: TRBV20-1
CDR3aa: CSARRPGTSGGSSYEQYF

j_gene: TRBJ2-5
v_gene: TRBV27
CDR3aa: CASSTNPGLDFIQETQYF

j_gene: TRBJ1-1
v_gene: TRBV7-9
CDR3aa: CASSLAVTLNTEAFF

j_gene: TRBJ2-4
v_gene: TRBV7-2
CDR3aa: CASSSRTGSGAKNIQYF

j_gene: TRBJ2-7
v_gene: TRBV4-1
CDR3aa: CASSQVGGGVHEQYF

j_gene: TRBJ2-2
v_gene: TRBV6-1
CDR3aa: CASLKAGAGEGTGELFF

j_gene: TRBJ1-6
v_gene: TRBV25-1
CDR3aa: CASSDPGSPLHF

j_gene: TRBJ1-1
v_gene: TRBV30
CDR3aa: CACLRQALNTEAFF

j_gene: TRBJ2-5
v_gene: TRBV21-1
CDR3aa: CAGSKGRVGQETQYF

j_gene: TRBJ2-5
v_gene: TRBV9
CDR3aa: CASSVSLAVGGGLTFPLQETQYF

j_gene: TRBJ2-5
v_gene: TRBV12-3/TRBV12-4
CDR3aa: CASSGQIVETQYF

j_gene: TRBJ2-3
v_gene: TRBV2
CDR3aa: CAGTGYFTDTQYF

j_gene: TRBJ2-3
v_gene: TRBV6-2/TRBV6-3
CDR3aa: CASSYLELAANTDTQYF

j_gene: TRBJ1-1
v_gene: TRBV7-9
CDR3aa: CASSFYRGEGSEAFF

j_gene: TRBJ1-1
v_gene: TRBV19
CDR3aa: CASSIQGQAMNTEAFF

j_gene: TRBJ2-3
v_gene: TRBV4-2
CDR3aa: CASSQEVGQNTDTQYF

j_gene: TRBJ1-1
v_gene: TRBV3-1
CDR3aa: CASSQVAGGSTEAFF

j_gene: TRBJ1-2
v_gene: TRBV19
CDR3aa: CASRLVAGIKGGYTF

j_gene: TRBJ2-5
v_gene: TRBV5-1
CDR3aa: CASSSLTPDRSQETQYF

j_gene: TRBJ2-2
v_gene: TRBV25-1
CDR3aa: CASSDRVNTGELFF

j_gene: TRBJ2-1
v_gene: TRBV29-1
CDR3aa: CSVVTYNEQFF

j_gene: TRBJ2-1
v_gene: TRBV21-1
CDR3aa: CASSKAKTDNEQFF

j_gene: TRBJ2-1
v_gene: TRBV7-2
CDR3aa: CASSLFSTASSYNEQFF

j_gene: TRBJ2-2
v_gene: TRBV19
CDR3aa: CASRSRQGNTGELFF